The 29 T cell receptor beta chains below all came from one sample that was sequenced in a study of cytomegalovirus exposure and HLA in healthy donors. Primers for the PCR totalled 60 Vbeta and 13 Jbeta. TCRdb's copy holds only in-frame clones and misses some; the assay was immunoSEQ multiplex PCR. This repertoire shows approximately 170,000 clones, less than 75% found once; its top ten account for about 1.6%. Source material: PBMCs. The receptors were sampled from a girl between 5 and 17 years old in good health and CMV-seronegative.

This clone was seen once. This sequence joins TRBV5-8 and TRBJ2-2, with 7 bases fitting TRBD1. The CDR3 has 13 residues. Germline CDR1 SGHTS, CDR2 YDEGEE. The J segment lost 13 bases and the V segment lost 2 bases, leaving 8 bases of the junction unmatched. This CDR3 is CASSFGTVERLFF. As DNA, the CDR3 is TGTGCCAGCAGCTTCGGGACAGTAGAAAGGCTGTTTTTT.

This rearrangement joins TRBV15 to TRBJ1-4; TRBD1 might be the D (6 bases). The CDR3 extends over 17 amino acids. The germline gives CDR1 LNHNV, CDR2 YYDKDF (reference sequence). Trimming stripped 0 bases from V and 6 bases from J, with 17 bases between. CDR3 amino acids: CATSRDYRVAAYEKLFF. DNA of the CDR3: TGTGCCACCAGCAGAGATTACAGGGTCGCGGCGTATGAAAAACTGTTTTTT.

The V and J genes are TRBV18 and TRBJ1-2; tentatively, D is TRBD1 (5 bases). The germline V gene has CDR1 KGHSH and CDR2 LQKENI. This CDR3 is 14 amino acids long. The V gene lost 3 bases and the J gene lost 6 bases, with 14 bases spanning the gap. This CDR3 is CASSPPGVLNGYTF. The CDR3 DNA is TGTGCCAGCTCACCCCCGGGGGTGCTGAATGGCTACACCTTC.

This clone was recorded a few times. The V call is TRBV6-5, the J call TRBJ1-5; 10 positions agree with TRBD1. There are 16 residues in the CDR3. The J segment lost 3 bases and the V segment lost 4 bases, leaving 6 bases of the junction unmatched. Germline lookup yields CDR1 MNHEY and CDR2 SVGAGI. CDR3 bases: TGTGCCAGCAGTTCCCTTGACAGGGGGCTCAATCAGCCCCAGCATTTT. This codes for CASSSLDRGLNQPQHF.

The chain links TRBV6-1 to TRBJ1-2; 7 nucleotides agree with TRBD1. Germline V gives CDR1 MNHNS, CDR2 SASEGT. V was clipped by 4 bases and J by 1 base; unmatched bases: 3. CDR3 length: 14 residues. The CDR3: CASSGTGNNYGYTF. In nucleotides, the CDR3 is TGTGCCAGCAGTGGGACAGGAAATAACTATGGCTACACCTTC.

V usage is TRBV19 and J usage is TRBJ2-4; D possibly corresponds to TRBD1 (5 bases). This CDR3 comprises 13 residues. Germline V gene sequence: CDR1 LNHDA, CDR2 SQIVND (reference sequence). Trimming cost V 5 bases and J 8 bases, with 13 bases left between them. For the CDR3, the DNA is TGTGCCAGTAGTCCTTACAGGAAAGACATTCAGTACTTC. This sequence encodes CASSPYRKDIQYF.

V gene TRBV19 combines with J gene TRBJ1-1; D gene uncertain. V gave up 7 bases and J gave up 1 base, with 7 bases separating them. CDR1 is LNHDA, CDR2 SQIVND, per germline (reference sequence). There are 12 residues in the CDR3. The DNA of the CDR3 is TGTGCCAGTAAACTTGGGAACACTGAAGCTTTCTTT. Residues: CASKLGNTEAFF.

The chain links TRBV7-6 to TRBJ2-7; D is possibly TRBD1 (6 bases). Germline loops: CDR1 SGHVS, CDR2 FNYEAQ. Trimming removed 5 bases at V and 3 bases at J, with 11 bases between. This CDR3 has 13 amino acids. The CDR3 bases are TGTGCCAGCAGCAGGGGACAAGACTACGAGCAGTACTTC. This encodes CASSRGQDYEQYF.

The chain employs TRBV4-1 and TRBJ2-5, with 7 bases identical to TRBD1. Unmatched junction bases numbered 7, after V lost 11 bases and J lost 13 bases. The CDR3 is 9 residues long. Germline V gives CDR1 MGHRA, CDR2 YSYEKL. The CDR3 nucleotides read TGCGCCTACCGGGACAGTCCGTACTTC. Translation: CAYRDSPYF.

The V and J genes are TRBV7-9 and TRBJ1-1; a weak D match, TRBD1 (6 bases). V shed 8 bases and J shed 7 bases, with 14 bases lying between them. In germline, CDR1 is SEHNR, CDR2 FQNEAQ (reference sequence). This CDR3 comprises 12 residues. The CDR3 nucleotides are TGTGCCAGCGTATCGGGGGGGCTTGAAGCTTTCTTT. Translating it yields CASVSGGLEAFF.

This sequence joins TRBV11-3 and TRBJ1-1; the D is unclear. V was cut by 1 base and J by 5 bases, with 14 bases left in between. CDR1 is SGHNT and CDR2 is YENEEA in the germline V gene. The CDR3 is made up of 15 amino acids. The chain's CDR3 is CASSLGEGYQTEAFF. The CDR3 DNA reads as TGTGCCAGCAGCTTAGGGGAGGGTTATCAGACTGAAGCTTTCTTT.

The V and J genes are TRBV4-1 and TRBJ2-7, with TRBD2 as a possible D gene (7 bases). This CDR3 comprises 16 residues. Germline assignment: CDR1 MGHRA and CDR2 YSYEKL. Trimming left V 1 base short and J 1 base short, with 14 bases between. The CDR3 DNA reads as TGCGCCAGCAGCCAAGTTTGGGCGGGGGCGTCCTACGAGCAGTACTTC. Protein sequence: CASSQVWAGASYEQYF.

The chain links TRBV6-1 to TRBJ1-6, with 7 bases fitting TRBD1. The junction had 6 bases not matched to a gene; V was cut back by 9 bases and J by 7 bases. Germline V gene data show CDR1 as MNHNS and CDR2 as SASEGT. CDR3 length: 13 amino acids. Here the CDR3 reads CASLRDRNSPLHF. The CDR3 DNA reads as TGTGCCAGTCTCCGGGACAGAAATTCACCCCTCCACTTT.

The rearrangement uses TRBV15 and TRBJ2-3; perhaps TRBD1 as D (6 bases). Germline V CDR1 and CDR2: LNHNV, YYDKDF (reference sequence). The CDR3 totals 14 residues. Trimming removed 1 base from V and 6 bases from J, with 11 bases in between. The CDR3 nucleotides read TGTGCCACCAGCAGAGCCAGGGGTACCGATACGCAGTATTTT. The encoded protein is CATSRARGTDTQYF.

V is TRBV29-1 and J is TRBJ2-1; D remains unclear. The germline V gene has CDR1 SQVTM and CDR2 ANQGSEA. V was shortened by 0 bases and J by 0 bases, with 9 bases between the two germline ends. The CDR3 is 15 residues long. DNA for the CDR3: TGCAGCGTTGAAGATACGAGATCCTCCTACAATGAGCAGTTCTTC. Its translation: CSVEDTRSSYNEQFF.

This chain connects TRBV6-5 to TRBJ2-1; TRBD2 is a possible D gene (7 bases). This CDR3 spans 13 amino acids. CDR1 MNHEY and CDR2 SVGAGI come from the germline V gene. V lost 6 bases and J 6 bases, leaving 12 bases between the germline ends. CDR3 residues: CASSHAGANEQFF. The CDR3 DNA reads as TGTGCCAGCAGCCACGCGGGGGCCAATGAGCAGTTCTTC.

This chain connects TRBV14 to TRBJ2-3, with TRBD2 matching over 8 bases. There are 14 residues in the CDR3. Looked up from germline, CDR1 is SGHDN and CDR2 is FVKESK. The V gene end was trimmed by 3 bases and the J gene end by 1 base; junction bases not matched to a gene: 0. CDR3 region: CASSQTSGTDTQYF. Written as DNA, the CDR3 is TGTGCCAGCAGCCAGACTAGCGGCACAGATACGCAGTATTTT.

The rearrangement links TRBV19 to TRBJ2-7; D unclear. Per germline, CDR1 LNHDA and CDR2 SQIVND (reference sequence). The CDR3 length is 11 residues. The V and J ends lost 6 bases and 1 base respectively, with 4 bases between them. DNA for the CDR3: TGTGCCAGTAGCCAATCCTACGAGCAGTACTTC. Encoded protein: CASSQSYEQYF.

The chain employs TRBV7-9 and TRBJ1-2; D not certain. Germline CDR1 reads SEHNR; CDR2 reads FQNEAQ (reference sequence). The CDR3 contains 16 residues. V lost 1 base and J lost 5, with 17 bases in between. The CDR3 region has the DNA TGTGCCAGCAGCTTAGACCTGACGGCGGGTTCATATGGCTACACCTTC. Amino acids: CASSLDLTAGSYGYTF.

J is TRBJ1-1 and V is TRBV14; D gene ambiguous. This CDR3 has 18 amino acids. Trimming took off 0 bases at V and 5 bases at J, with 22 bases between the two ends. Germline V gives CDR1 SGHDN, CDR2 FVKESK. The CDR3 region is CASSQDRSGRGGGTEAFF. CDR3 nucleotides: TGTGCCAGCAGCCAAGATAGGTCGGGTCGGGGTGGAGGTACTGAAGCTTTCTTT.

The chain is built from TRBV27 and TRBJ1-1; TRBD1 matches 7 bases. The CDR3 is 15 residues long. Looked up from germline, CDR1 is MNHEY and CDR2 is SMNVEV (reference sequence). Trimming at V came to 5 bases and at J to 4 bases, leaving 10 bases not matched to a gene. CDR3 bases: TGTGCCAGCAGTCAGACAGGGCTGCTGGGCACTGAAGCTTTCTTT. Protein sequence: CASSQTGLLGTEAFF.

Details on this clone: Distinct nucleotide sequences in the sample also encode this CDR3. The J gene is TRBJ2-3, the V gene TRBV9; no clear D. V was shortened by 0 bases and J by 3 bases, with 5 bases between the two germline ends. CDR3 length: 13 amino acids. Per germline, CDR1 SGDLS and CDR2 YYNGEE. The CDR3 spells CASSVAVTDTQYF. In DNA, the CDR3 is TGTGCCAGCAGCGTAGCCGTGACAGATACGCAGTATTTT. The full variable domain, its missing parts supplied by reference TRBV9 and TRBJ2-3, is DSGVTQTPKHLITATGQRVTLRCSPRSGDLSVYWYQQSLDQGLQFLIQYYNGEERAKGNILERFSAQQFPDLHSELNLSSLELGDSALYFCASSVAVTDTQYFGPGTRLTVL.

The sample holds a few counts of this clone. The V gene is TRBV2, the J gene TRBJ1-6, with D possibly TRBD1 on 5 matching bases. Looked up from germline, CDR1 is SNHLY and CDR2 is FYNNEI. This CDR3 has 16 residues. V gave up 6 bases and J gave up 8 bases, with 20 bases separating them. The DNA of the CDR3 is TGTGCCAGCAGCCCCAAGGGGCCGGCCGTCTATTCACCCCTCCACTTT. Amino acids: CASSPKGPAVYSPLHF.

This clone was counted once. The chain employs TRBV5-4 and TRBJ2-3, with 8 bases matching TRBD2. The germline CDR1 and CDR2 sequences are SGHNT and YYREEE (reference sequence). V lost 3 bases to trimming and J lost 5 bases; unmatched junction nucleotides: 14. The CDR3 length is 17 residues. CDR3 residues: CASSSPPVAGPRDTQYF. The CDR3 region has the DNA TGTGCCAGCAGCTCTCCTCCTGTAGCGGGGCCGAGAGATACGCAGTATTTT.

J is TRBJ2-7 and V is TRBV21-1; TRBD2 reflects the table's D call only, with no check against the DNA. TRBV21-1 represents a pseudogene. The CDR3 sequence is 12 residues long. The CDR3 protein is CASTLGGDEQYF. The CDR3 DNA sequence: TGTGCCAGCACCTTAGGGGGGGACGAGCAGTACTTC.

This clone was recorded a few times. At one of its ends the junction is not consistent with the germline gene, which may arise from a read error. The gene calls are TRBV7-7 and TRBJ2-2; 7 bases fit TRBD2. Germline CDR1 reads SSHAT; CDR2 reads FNYEAQ (reference sequence). The length of the CDR3 is 16 residues. The CDR3 sequence: CASSLALAENTGELFF. The CDR3 DNA reads as TGTGCTAGCAGCTTAGCCCTAGCGGAGAACACCGGGGAGCTGTTTTTT. The whole variable domain, remainder taken from reference TRBV7-7 and TRBJ2-2, is GAGVSQSPRYKVTKRGQDVTLRCDPISSHATLYWYQQALGQGPEFLTYFNYEAQPDKSGLPSDRFSAERPEGSISTLTIQRTEQRDSAMYRCASSLALAENTGELFFGEGSRLTVL.

This sequence joins TRBV25-1 and TRBJ1-1, with 7 bases lining up with TRBD1. Losses at the gene ends were 2 bases for V and 7 bases for J; bases not matched to a gene: 7. This CDR3 is 14 amino acids long. Germline V gives CDR1 MGHDK, CDR2 SYGVNS. CDR3: CASSEIGTADEAFF. As DNA, the CDR3 is TGTGCCAGCAGTGAAATCGGGACAGCCGATGAAGCTTTCTTT.

The V and J genes are TRBV6-5 and TRBJ1-4; TRBD1 aligns across 10 bases. J gave up 6 bases and V 4 bases, and 8 bases lay outside the gene matches. The CDR3 consists of 16 residues. Germline lookup yields CDR1 MNHEY and CDR2 SVGAGI. CDR3 in amino acids: CASSSNLGTGDEKLFF. For the CDR3, the DNA is TGTGCCAGCAGTTCTAACCTCGGGACAGGGGATGAAAAACTGTTTTTT.

The chain has TRBV6-5 and TRBJ1-6; D gene ambiguous. The germline V and J ends were trimmed by 6 bases and 8 bases, with 8 bases remaining between them. The CDR3 sequence is 12 residues long. CDR1 is MNHEY, CDR2 SVGAGI, per germline. The DNA for the CDR3 is TGTGCCAGCAGCCAAACAGATTCACCCCTCCACTTT. It is translated as CASSQTDSPLHF.